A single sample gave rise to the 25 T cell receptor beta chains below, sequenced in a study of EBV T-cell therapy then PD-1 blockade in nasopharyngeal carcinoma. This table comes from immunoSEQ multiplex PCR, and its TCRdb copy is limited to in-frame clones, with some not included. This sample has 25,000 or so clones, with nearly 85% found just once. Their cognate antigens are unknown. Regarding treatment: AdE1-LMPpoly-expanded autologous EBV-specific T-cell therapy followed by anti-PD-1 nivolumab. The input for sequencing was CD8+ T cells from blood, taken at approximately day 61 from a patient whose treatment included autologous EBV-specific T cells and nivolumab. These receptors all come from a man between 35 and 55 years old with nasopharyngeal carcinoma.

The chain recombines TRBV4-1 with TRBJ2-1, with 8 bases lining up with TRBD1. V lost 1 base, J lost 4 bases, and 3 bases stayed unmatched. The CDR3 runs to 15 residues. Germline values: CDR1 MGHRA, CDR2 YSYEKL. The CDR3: CASSQGTGKYNEQFF. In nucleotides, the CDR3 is TGCGCCAGCAGCCAAGGGACAGGGAAGTACAATGAGCAGTTCTTC.

In nucleotides, the CDR3 is TGTGCCAGCAGGGGGGACCTTGTGAACACTGAAGCTTTCTTT. Residues: CASRGDLVNTEAFF. The chain uses TRBV6-5 and TRBJ1-1; possibly TRBD1 for D (5 bases). V shed 6 bases and J shed 0 bases, with 11 bases lying between them. This CDR3 comprises 14 residues. Germline lookup yields CDR1 MNHEY and CDR2 SVGAGI.

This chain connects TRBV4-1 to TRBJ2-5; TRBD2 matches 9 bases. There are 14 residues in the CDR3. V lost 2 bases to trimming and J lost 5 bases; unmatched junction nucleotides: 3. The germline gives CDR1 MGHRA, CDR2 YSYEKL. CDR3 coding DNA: TGCGCCAGCAGCCAAAGCCTAGCGGGGGAGACCCAGTACTTC. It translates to CASSQSLAGETQYF.

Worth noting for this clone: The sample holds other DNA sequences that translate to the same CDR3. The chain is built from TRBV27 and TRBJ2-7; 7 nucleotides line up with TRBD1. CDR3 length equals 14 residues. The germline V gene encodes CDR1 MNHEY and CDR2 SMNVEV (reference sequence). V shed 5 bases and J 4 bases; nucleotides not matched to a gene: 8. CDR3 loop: CASSLTGTAYEQYF. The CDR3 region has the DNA TGTGCCAGCAGTCTAACCGGGACAGCATACGAGCAGTACTTC.

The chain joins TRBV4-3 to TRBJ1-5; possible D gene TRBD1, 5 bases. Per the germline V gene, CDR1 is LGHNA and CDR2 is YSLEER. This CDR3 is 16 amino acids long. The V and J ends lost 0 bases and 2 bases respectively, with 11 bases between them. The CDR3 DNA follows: TGCGCCAGCAGCCAAGAGAGGGGAGGGGGCAATCAGCCCCAGCATTTT. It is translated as CASSQERGGGNQPQHF.

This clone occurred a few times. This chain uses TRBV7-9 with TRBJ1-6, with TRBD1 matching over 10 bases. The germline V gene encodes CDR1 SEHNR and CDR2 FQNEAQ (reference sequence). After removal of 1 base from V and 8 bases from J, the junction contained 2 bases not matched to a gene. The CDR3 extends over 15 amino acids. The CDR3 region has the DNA TGTGCCAGCAGCTTAGGACAGGGGGCGGATTCACCCCTCCACTTT. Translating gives CASSLGQGADSPLHF.

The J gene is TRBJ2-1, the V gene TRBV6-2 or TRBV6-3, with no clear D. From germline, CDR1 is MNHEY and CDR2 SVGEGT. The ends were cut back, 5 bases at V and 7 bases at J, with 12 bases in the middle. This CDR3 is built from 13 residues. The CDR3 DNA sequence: TGTGCCAGCAGTCTCAATTCTGGAAATGAGCAGTTCTTC. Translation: CASSLNSGNEQFF.

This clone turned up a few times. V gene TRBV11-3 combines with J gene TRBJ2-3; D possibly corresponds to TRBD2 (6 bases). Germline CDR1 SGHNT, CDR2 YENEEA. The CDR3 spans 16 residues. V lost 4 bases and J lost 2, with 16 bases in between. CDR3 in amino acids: CASSSGDGGHTDTQYF. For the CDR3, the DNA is TGTGCCAGCAGCTCCGGGGACGGAGGGCACACAGATACGCAGTATTTT.

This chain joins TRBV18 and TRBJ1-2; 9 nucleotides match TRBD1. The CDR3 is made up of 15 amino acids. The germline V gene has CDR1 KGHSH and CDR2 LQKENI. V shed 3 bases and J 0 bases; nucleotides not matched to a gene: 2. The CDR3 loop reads CASSPRDRANYGYTF. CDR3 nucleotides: TGTGCCAGCTCACCCCGGGACAGGGCTAACTATGGCTACACCTTC.

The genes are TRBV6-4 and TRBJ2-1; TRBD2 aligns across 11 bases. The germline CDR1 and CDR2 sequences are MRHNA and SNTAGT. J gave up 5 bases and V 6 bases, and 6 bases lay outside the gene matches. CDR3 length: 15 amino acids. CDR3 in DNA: TGTGCCAGCAGCCAACTAGCGGGGGAGCACAATGAGCAGTTCTTC. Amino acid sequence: CASSQLAGEHNEQFF.

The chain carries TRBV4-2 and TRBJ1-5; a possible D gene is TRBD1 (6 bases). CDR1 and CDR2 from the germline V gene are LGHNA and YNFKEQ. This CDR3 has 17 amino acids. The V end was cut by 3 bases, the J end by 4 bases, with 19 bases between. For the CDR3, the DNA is TGTGCCAGCAGCCAGGGCCTGCTACAGGGTGGGAATCAGCCCCAGCATTTT. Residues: CASSQGLLQGGNQPQHF.

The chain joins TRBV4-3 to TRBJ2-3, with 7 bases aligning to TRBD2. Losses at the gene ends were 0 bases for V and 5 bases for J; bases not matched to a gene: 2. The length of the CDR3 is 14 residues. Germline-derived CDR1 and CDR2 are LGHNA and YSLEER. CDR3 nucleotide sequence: TGCGCCAGCAGCCAAGACTCGGGAGGAGATACGCAGTATTTT. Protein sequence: CASSQDSGGDTQYF.

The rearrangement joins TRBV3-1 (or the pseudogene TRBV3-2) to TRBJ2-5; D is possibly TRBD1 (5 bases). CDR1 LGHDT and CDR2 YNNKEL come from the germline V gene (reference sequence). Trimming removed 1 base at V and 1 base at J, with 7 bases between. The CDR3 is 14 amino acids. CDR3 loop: CASSQGGPQETQYF. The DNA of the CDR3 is TGTGCCAGCAGCCAAGGGGGCCCCCAAGAGACCCAGTACTTC.

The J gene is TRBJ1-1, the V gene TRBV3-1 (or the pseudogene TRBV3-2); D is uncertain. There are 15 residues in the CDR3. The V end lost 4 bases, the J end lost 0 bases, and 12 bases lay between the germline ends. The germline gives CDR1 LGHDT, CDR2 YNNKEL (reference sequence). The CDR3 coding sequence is TGTGCCAGCAGCCCTTTACCGTACGTGAACACTGAAGCTTTCTTT. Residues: CASSPLPYVNTEAFF.

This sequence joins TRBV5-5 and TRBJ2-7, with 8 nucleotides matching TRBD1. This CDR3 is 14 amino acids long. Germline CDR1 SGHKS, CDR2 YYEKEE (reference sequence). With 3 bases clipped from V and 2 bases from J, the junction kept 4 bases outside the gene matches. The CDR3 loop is CASSSDRGPYEQYF. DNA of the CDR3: TGTGCCAGCAGCTCTGACAGGGGTCCCTACGAGCAGTACTTC.

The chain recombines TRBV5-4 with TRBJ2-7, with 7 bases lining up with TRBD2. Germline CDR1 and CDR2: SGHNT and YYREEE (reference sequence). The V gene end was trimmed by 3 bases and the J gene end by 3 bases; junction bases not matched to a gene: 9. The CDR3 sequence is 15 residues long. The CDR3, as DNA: TGTGCCAGCAGCTCGCATTTATCGGGGGGCTACGAGCAGTACTTC. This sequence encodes CASSSHLSGGYEQYF.

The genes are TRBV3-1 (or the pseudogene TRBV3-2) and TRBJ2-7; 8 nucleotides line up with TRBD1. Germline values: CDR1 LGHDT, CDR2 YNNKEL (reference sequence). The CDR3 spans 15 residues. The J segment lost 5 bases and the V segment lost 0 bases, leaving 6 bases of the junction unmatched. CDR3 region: CASSQEIRGQDEQYF. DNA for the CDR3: TGTGCCAGCAGCCAAGAAATCAGGGGGCAGGACGAGCAGTACTTC.

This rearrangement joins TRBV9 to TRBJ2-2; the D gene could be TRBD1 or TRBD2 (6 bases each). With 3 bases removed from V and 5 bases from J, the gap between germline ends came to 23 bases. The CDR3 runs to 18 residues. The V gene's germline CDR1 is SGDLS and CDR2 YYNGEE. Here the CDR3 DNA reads TGTGCCAGCAGCGCCCCGTTCCGCCGGGGGCGGGAAACCGGGGAGCTGTTTTTT. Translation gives CASSAPFRRGRETGELFF.

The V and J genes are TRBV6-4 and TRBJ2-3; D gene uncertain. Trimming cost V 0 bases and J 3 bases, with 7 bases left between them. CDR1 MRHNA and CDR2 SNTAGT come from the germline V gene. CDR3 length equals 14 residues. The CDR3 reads CASSDSVGTDTQYF. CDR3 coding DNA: TGTGCCAGCAGTGACTCGGTAGGGACAGATACGCAGTATTTT.

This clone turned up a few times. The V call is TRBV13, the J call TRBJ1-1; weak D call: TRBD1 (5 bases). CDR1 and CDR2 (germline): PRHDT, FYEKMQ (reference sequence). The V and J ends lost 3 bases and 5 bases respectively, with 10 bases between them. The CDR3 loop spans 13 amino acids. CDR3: CASSLGVRTEAFF. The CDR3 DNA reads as TGTGCCAGCAGCTTGGGGGTAAGGACTGAAGCTTTCTTT.

DNA for the CDR3: TGTGCCAGCAGTTTAAGGGGGAAGACCTACGAGCAGTACTTC. Translation: CASSLRGKTYEQYF. V and J are TRBV28 and TRBJ2-7; TRBD1 might be the D (6 bases). V was pared by 2 bases and J by 2 bases, with 10 bases between. The CDR3 has 14 amino acids. Germline CDR1 is MDHEN and CDR2 is SYDVKM.

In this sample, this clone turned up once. The CDR3 region is CASSSLGYGYTDTQYF. CDR3 nucleotide sequence: TGTGCCAGCAGTTCACTTGGATATGGGTACACAGATACGCAGTATTTT. The rearrangement uses TRBV28 and TRBJ2-3; D is unclear. Germline-derived CDR1 and CDR2 are MDHEN and SYDVKM. With 4 bases removed from V and 2 bases from J, the gap between germline ends came to 16 bases. There are 16 residues in the CDR3.

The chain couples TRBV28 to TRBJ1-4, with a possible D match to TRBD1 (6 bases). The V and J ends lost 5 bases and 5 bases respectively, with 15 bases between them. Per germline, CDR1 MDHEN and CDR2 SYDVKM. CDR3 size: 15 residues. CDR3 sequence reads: CASSPTAGQNEKLFF. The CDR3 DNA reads TGTGCCAGCAGTCCAACCGCAGGACAGAATGAAAAACTGTTTTTT.

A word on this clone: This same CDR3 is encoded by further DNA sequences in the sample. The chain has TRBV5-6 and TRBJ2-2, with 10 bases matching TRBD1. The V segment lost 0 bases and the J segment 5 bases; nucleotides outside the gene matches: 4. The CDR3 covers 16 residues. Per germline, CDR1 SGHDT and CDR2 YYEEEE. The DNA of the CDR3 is TGTGCCAGCAGCTTGGGGGACAGGGGTCGGACCGGGGAGCTGTTTTTT. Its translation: CASSLGDRGRTGELFF. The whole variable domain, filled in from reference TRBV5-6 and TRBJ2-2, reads DAGVTQSPTHLIKTRGQQVTLRCSPKSGHDTVSWYQQALGQGPQFIFQYYEEEERQRGNFPDRFSGHQFPNYSSELNVNALLLGDSALYLCASSLGDRGRTGELFFGEGSRLTVL.

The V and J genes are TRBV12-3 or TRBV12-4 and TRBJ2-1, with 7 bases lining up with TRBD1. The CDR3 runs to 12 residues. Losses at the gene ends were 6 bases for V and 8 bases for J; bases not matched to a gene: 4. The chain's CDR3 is CASRETGYEQFF. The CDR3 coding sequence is TGTGCCAGCAGGGAGACAGGGTATGAGCAGTTCTTC.